Reported below is one TCR beta chain. What it binds is unknown. The germline V and J ends were trimmed by 6 bases and 3 bases, with 8 bases remaining between them. From germline, CDR1 is MNHEY and CDR2 SVGAGI. This CDR3 contains 13 residues. The data belong to a study of cytomegalovirus exposure and HLA in healthy donors. Points from the study as a whole: Most TCR beta V segments were productive about 87% or about 30% of the time in an earlier analysis.

PCR primers comprised 60 Vbeta and 13 Jbeta primers. Clones were sequenced by immunoSEQ multiplex PCR, and TCRdb holds only the in-frame ones, with some missing. The sample has 30,000 to 40,000 clones; around 40% are singletons. Material for sequencing was PBMCs. This clonotype originated in a woman in her 50s in good health and CMV-seronegative. The rearrangement uses TRBV6-5 and TRBJ1-4; D is uncertain. CDR3 in DNA: TGTGCCAGCAGCAACGGTCCTAATGAAAAACTGTTTTTT. It encodes CASSNGPNEKLFF.